Following are 10 T cell receptor beta chains from one sample sequenced in a study of T cell responses to AZD1222 COVID-19 vaccine. Profiled with immunoSEQ multiplex PCR; TCRdb holds only in-frame clones, not every one. The data hold about 190,000 clones, with 92% observed a single time. The material sequenced was peripheral blood, taken on day 0 of AZD1222 vaccination. These receptors all stem from an adult in good health.

This clone was seen a handful of times. This CDR3 is also generated by other DNA sequences in the sample. This sequence joins TRBV7-2 and TRBJ2-1; perhaps TRBD1 as D (6 bases). From germline, CDR1 is SGHTA and CDR2 FQGNSA. With 5 bases removed from V and 7 bases from J, the gap between germline ends came to 9 bases. The CDR3 runs to 12 residues. The CDR3 is CASSLGQNEQFF. The CDR3 bases are TGTGCCAGCAGCCTCGGACAGAATGAGCAGTTCTTC.

The chain carries TRBV10-3 and TRBJ1-5; no reliable D call. The CDR3 has 17 amino acids. CDR1 and CDR2 from the germline V gene are ENHRY and SYGVKD. V lost 0 bases and J 0 bases, leaving 12 bases between the germline ends. The CDR3 DNA follows: TGTGCCATCAGTGAGTCGTTAGGGTCAGTTAGCAATCAGCCCCAGCATTTT. This sequence encodes CAISESLGSVSNQPQHF.

V and J are TRBV3-1 (or the pseudogene TRBV3-2) and TRBJ2-4, with 11 bases identical to TRBD2. This CDR3 region has 17 residues. The germline gives CDR1 LGHDT, CDR2 YNNKEL (reference sequence). J was trimmed by 0 bases and V by 3 bases; bases with no gene match: 4. CDR3 nucleotide sequence: TGTGCCAGCAGCCAGTCGACTAGCGGGGTAGCCAAAAACATTCAGTACTTC. Translation: CASSQSTSGVAKNIQYF.

Points on this clone: The sample contains more than one DNA sequence encoding this CDR3. The V and J genes are TRBV12-3 or TRBV12-4 and TRBJ2-5; D not resolved. Deletions cut 2 bases from V and 4 bases from J, with 2 bases between. The length of the CDR3 is 11 residues. The chain's CDR3 is CASSLRETQYF. CDR3 coding DNA: TGTGCCAGCAGTTTAAGAGAGACCCAGTACTTC.

The chain recombines TRBV27 with TRBJ2-7, with 7 bases matching TRBD2. Germline trimming cut 4 bases from V and 0 bases from J; bases unmatched to any gene: 6. This CDR3 comprises 15 residues. Germline CDR1 and CDR2: MNHEY and SMNVEV (reference sequence). In DNA form, the CDR3 reads TGTGCCAGCAGTTCCCAGCGGGGCTCCTCCTACGAGCAGTACTTC. The encoded protein is CASSSQRGSSYEQYF.

The chain recombines TRBV4-1 with TRBJ1-1; D gene ambiguous. The CDR3 length is 12 residues. Looked up from germline, CDR1 is MGHRA and CDR2 is YSYEKL. V was pared by 6 bases and J by 7 bases, with 12 bases between. The CDR3 DNA reads TGCGCCAGCAGAGGCTCACGGAGTGAAGCTTTCTTT. This sequence encodes CASRGSRSEAFF.

The V call is TRBV27, the J call TRBJ2-6; no reliable D call. CDR1 and CDR2 (germline): MNHEY, SMNVEV (reference sequence). V gave up 5 bases and J gave up 2 bases, with 4 bases separating them. This CDR3 spans 13 amino acids. CDR3 protein: CASSGTGANVLTF. The CDR3 DNA follows: TGTGCCAGCAGTGGTACTGGGGCCAACGTCCTGACTTTC.

This clone was counted between two and nine times. The chain couples TRBV12-3 or TRBV12-4 to TRBJ1-1; D not resolved. The CDR3 length is 13 residues. V lost 5 bases to trimming and J lost 3 bases, with 10 bases between them. The CDR3: CASSILEDTEAFF. The CDR3, as DNA: TGTGCCAGCAGTATACTCGAGGACACTGAAGCTTTCTTT.

The CDR3 region has the DNA TGTGCCAGTAGTGGGACAGGGAGGTTACGCGAGCAGTACTTC. Translation gives CASSGTGRLREQYF. The chain is built from TRBV19 and TRBJ2-7; 9 bases are shared with TRBD1. V dropped 5 bases and J dropped 6; count of bases not matched to a gene: 8. This CDR3 is 14 amino acids long. CDR1 and CDR2 from the germline V gene are LNHDA and SQIVND (reference sequence).

The chain couples TRBV18 to TRBJ2-5; a possible D gene is TRBD1 (5 bases). Trimming removed 3 bases from V and 4 bases from J, with 9 bases in between. CDR1 KGHSH and CDR2 LQKENI come from the germline V gene. The CDR3 covers 13 residues. CDR3 bases: TGTGCCAGCTCACCGGACATGGCAGAGACCCAGTACTTC. This encodes CASSPDMAETQYF.